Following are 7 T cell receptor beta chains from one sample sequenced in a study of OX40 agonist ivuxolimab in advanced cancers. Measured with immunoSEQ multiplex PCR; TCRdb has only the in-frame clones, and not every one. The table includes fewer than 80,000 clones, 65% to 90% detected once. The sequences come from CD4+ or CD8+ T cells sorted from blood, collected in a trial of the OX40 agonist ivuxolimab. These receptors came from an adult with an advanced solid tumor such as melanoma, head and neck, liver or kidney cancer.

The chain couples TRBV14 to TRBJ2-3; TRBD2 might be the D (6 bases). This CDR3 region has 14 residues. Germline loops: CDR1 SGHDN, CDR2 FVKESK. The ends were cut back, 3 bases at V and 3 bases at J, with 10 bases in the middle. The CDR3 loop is CASSQSLATDTQYF. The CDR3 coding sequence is TGTGCCAGCAGCCAGTCACTAGCAACAGATACGCAGTATTTT.

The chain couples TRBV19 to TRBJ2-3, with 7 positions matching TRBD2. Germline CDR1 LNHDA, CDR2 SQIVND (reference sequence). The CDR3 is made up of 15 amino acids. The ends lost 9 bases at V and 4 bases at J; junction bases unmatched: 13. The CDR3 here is CASKKGRGSADTQYF. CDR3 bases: TGTGCCAGCAAGAAGGGGCGGGGGAGCGCAGATACGCAGTATTTT.

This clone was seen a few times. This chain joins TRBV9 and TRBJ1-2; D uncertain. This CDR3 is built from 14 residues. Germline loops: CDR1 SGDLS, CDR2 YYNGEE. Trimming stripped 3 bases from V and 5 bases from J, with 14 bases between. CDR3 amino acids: CASSATPQAYGYTF. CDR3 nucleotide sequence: TGTGCCAGCAGCGCGACACCTCAGGCTTATGGCTACACCTTC.

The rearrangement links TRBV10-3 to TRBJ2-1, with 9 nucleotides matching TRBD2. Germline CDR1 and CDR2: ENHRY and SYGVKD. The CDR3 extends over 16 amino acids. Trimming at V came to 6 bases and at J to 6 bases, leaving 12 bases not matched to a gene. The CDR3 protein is CAISPIPSAGGNEQFF. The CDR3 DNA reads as TGTGCCATCAGCCCCATTCCGTCAGCGGGGGGCAATGAGCAGTTCTTC.

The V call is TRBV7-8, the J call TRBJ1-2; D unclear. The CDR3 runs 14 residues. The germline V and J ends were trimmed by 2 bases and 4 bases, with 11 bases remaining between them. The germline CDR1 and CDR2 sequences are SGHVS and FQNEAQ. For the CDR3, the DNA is TGTGCCAGCAGCTTAACGTCTCTCCCCTATGGCTACACCTTC. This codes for CASSLTSLPYGYTF.

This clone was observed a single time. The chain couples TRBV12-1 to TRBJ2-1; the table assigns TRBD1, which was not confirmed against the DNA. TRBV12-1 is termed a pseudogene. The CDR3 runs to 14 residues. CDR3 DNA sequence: TGTGCCAGCAGCGAACGGACAGAGGACACTGAGCAGTTCTTC. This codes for CASSERTEDTEQFF.

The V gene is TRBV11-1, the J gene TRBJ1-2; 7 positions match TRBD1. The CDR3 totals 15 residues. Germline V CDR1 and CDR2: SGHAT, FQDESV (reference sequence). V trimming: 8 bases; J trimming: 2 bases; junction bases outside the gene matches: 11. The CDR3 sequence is CASRTGTESNYGYTF. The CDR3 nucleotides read TGTGCCAGCCGAACCGGGACAGAAAGCAACTATGGCTACACCTTC.